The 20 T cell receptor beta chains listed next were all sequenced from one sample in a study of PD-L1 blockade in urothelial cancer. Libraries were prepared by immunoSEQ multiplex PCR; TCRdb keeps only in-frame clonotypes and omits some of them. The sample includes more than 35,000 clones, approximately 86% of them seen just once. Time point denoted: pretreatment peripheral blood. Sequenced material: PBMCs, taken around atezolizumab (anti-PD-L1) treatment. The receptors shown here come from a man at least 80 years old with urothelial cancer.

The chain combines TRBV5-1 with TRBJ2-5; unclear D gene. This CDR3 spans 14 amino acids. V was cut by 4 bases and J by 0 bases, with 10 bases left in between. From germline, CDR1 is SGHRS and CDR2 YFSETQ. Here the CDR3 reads CASSDQVDQETQYF. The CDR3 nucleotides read TGCGCCAGCAGCGATCAGGTCGACCAAGAGACCCAGTACTTC.

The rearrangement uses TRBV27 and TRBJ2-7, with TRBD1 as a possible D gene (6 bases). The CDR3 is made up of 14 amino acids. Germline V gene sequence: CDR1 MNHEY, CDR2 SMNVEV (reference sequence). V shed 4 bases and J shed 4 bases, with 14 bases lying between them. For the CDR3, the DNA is TGTGCCAGCAGTTGGGGACAAGGGGAATACGAGCAGTACTTC. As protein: CASSWGQGEYEQYF.

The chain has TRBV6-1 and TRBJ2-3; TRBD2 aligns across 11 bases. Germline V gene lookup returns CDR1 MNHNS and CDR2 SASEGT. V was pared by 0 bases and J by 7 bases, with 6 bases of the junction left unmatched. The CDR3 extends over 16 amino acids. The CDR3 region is CASSEAWTSGWNTQYF. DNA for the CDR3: TGTGCCAGCAGTGAAGCTTGGACTAGCGGGTGGAATACGCAGTATTTT.

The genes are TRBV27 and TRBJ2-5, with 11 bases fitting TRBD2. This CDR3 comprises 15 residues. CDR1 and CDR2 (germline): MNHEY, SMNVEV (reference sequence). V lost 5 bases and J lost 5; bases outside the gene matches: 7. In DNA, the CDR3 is TGTGCCAGCAGTAACTTCGGACTAGCGGGTGAGACCCAGTACTTC. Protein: CASSNFGLAGETQYF.

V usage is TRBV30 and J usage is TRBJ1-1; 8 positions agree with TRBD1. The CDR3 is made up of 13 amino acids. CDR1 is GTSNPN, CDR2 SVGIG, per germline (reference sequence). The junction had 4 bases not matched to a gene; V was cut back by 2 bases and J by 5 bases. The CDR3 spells CAWSPTGATEAFF. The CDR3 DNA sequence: TGTGCCTGGAGTCCGACAGGGGCAACTGAAGCTTTCTTT.

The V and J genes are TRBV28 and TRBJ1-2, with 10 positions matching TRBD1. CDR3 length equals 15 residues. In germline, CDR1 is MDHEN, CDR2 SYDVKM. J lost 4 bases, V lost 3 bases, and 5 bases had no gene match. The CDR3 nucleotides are TGTGCCAGCAGTTTGGGGGGACAGGGGTTCTATGGCTACACCTTC. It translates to CASSLGGQGFYGYTF.

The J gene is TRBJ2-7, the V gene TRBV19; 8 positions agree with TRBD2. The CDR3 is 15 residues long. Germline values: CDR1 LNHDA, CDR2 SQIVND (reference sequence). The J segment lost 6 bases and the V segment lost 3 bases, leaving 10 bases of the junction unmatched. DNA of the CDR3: TGTGCCAGTAGTATCGGGGTCGGGACTAGACGCGAGCAGTACTTC. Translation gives CASSIGVGTRREQYF.

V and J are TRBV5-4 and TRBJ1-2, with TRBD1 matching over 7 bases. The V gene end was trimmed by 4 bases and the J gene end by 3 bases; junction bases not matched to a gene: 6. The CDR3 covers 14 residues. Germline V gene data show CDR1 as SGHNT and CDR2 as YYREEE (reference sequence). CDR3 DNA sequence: TGTGCCAGCAGCGGATCAACAGGGGACTATGGCTACACCTTC. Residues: CASSGSTGDYGYTF.

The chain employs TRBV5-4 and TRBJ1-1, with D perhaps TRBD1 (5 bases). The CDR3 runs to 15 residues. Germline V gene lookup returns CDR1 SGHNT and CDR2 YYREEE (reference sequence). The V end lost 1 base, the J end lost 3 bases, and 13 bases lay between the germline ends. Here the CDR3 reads CASSLPWGGDTEAFF. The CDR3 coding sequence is TGTGCCAGCAGCTTGCCGTGGGGGGGGGACACTGAAGCTTTCTTT. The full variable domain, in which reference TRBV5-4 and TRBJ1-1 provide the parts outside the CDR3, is ETGVTQSPTHLIKTRGQQVTLRCSSQSGHNTVSWYQQALGQGPQFIFQYYREEENGRGNFPPRFSGLQFPNYSSELNVNALELDDSALYLCASSLPWGGDTEAFFGQGTRLTVV.

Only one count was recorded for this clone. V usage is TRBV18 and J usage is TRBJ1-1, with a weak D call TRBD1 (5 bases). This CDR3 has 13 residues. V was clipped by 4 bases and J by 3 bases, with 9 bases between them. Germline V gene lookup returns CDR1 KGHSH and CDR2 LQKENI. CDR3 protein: CASSQGIDTEAFF. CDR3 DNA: TGTGCCAGCTCACAGGGGATCGACACTGAAGCTTTCTTT.

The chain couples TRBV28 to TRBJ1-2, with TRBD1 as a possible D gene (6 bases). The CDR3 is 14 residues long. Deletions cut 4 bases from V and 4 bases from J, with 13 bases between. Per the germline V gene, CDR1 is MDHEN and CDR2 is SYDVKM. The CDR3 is CASSSSRGAYGYTF. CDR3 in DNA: TGTGCCAGCAGTTCAAGTCGGGGGGCCTATGGCTACACCTTC.

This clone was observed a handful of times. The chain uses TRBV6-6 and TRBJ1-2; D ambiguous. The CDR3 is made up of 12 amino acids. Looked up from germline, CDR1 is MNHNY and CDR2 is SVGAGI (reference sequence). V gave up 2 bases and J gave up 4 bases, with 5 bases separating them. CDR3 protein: CASSYPLYGYTF. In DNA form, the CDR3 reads TGTGCCAGCAGTTACCCCCTCTATGGCTACACCTTC.

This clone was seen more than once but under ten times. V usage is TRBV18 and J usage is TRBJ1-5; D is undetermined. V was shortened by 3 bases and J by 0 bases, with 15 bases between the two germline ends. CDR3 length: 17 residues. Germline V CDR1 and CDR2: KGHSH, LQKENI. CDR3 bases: TGTGCCAGCTCACCCGGTTCTGCGGATTATAGCAATCAGCCCCAGCATTTT. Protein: CASSPGSADYSNQPQHF.

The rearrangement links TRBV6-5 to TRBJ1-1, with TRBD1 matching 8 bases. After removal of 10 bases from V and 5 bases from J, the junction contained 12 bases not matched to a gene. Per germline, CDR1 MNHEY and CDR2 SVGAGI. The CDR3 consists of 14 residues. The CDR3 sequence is CATRGRWDKTEAFF. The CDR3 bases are TGTGCCACCAGGGGGCGCTGGGACAAGACTGAAGCTTTCTTT.

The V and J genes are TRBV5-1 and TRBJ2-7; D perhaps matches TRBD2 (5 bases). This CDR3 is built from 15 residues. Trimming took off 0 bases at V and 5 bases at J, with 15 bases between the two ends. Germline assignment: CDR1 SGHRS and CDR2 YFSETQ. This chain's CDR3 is CASSLAGDRRDEQYF. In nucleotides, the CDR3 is TGCGCCAGCAGCTTGGCCGGGGATAGAAGGGACGAGCAGTACTTC. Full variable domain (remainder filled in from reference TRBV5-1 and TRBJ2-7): KAGVTQTPRYLIKTRGQQVTLSCSPISGHRSVSWYQQTPGQGLQFLFEYFSETQRNKGNFPGRFSGRQFSNSRSEMNVSTLELGDSALYLCASSLAGDRRDEQYFGPGTRLTVT.

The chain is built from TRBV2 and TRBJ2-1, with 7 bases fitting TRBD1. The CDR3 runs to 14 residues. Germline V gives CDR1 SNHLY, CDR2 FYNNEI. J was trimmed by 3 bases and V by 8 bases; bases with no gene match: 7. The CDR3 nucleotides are TGTGCCAGCCGCTGGACAGGCGGCTACAATGAGCAGTTCTTC. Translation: CASRWTGGYNEQFF.

The CDR3 nucleotides read TGTGCCTGGAGCCCTACTAGACGATCCTACGAGCAGTACTTC. Translating it yields CAWSPTRRSYEQYF. The gene calls are TRBV30 and TRBJ2-7, with D maybe TRBD2 (5 bases). The CDR3 is 14 residues long. V lost 3 bases to trimming and J lost 1 base, with 13 bases between them. Per the germline V gene, CDR1 is GTSNPN and CDR2 is SVGIG (reference sequence).

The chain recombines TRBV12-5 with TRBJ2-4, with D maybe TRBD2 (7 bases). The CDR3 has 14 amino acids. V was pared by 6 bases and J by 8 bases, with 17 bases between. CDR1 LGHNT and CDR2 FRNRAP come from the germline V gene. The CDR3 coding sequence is TGTGCTAGTGGGTCACAAGGGGGGGTGGACATTCAGTACTTC. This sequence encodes CASGSQGGVDIQYF.

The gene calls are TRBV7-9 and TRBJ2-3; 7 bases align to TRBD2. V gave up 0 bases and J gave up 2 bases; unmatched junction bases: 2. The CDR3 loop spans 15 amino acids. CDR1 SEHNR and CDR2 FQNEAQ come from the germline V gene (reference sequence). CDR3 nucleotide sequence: TGTGCCAGCAGCTTAGCCAGCGGGACCACAGATACGCAGTATTTT. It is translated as CASSLASGTTDTQYF.

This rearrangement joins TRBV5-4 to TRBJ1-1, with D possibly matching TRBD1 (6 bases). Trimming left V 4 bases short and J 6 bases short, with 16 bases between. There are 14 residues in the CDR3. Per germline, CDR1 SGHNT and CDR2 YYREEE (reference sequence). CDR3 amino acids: CASSPGGDRAEAFF. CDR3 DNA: TGTGCCAGCAGCCCTGGGGGCGATCGGGCTGAAGCTTTCTTT.